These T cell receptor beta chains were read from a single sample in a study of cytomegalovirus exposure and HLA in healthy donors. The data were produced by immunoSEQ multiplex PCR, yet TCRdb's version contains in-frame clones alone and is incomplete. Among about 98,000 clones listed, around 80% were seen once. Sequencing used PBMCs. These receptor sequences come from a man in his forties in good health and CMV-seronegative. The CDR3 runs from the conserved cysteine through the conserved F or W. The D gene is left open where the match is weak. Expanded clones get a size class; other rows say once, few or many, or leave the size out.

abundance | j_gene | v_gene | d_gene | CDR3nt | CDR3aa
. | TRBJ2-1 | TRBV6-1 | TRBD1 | TGTGCCAGCAGTGAATTGGACAGGGGGTGGGGGGAGCAGTTCTTC | CASSELDRGWGEQFF
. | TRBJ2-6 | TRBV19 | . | TGTGCCAGTAGTATTGTCCCTAAGCTGAGCTCTGGGGCCAACGTCCTGACTTTC | CASSIVPKLSSGANVLTF
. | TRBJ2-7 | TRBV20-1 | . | TGCAGTGCTAAAATTACCTACGAGCAGTACTTC | CSAKITYEQYF
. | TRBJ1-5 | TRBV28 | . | TGTGCCAGCAGTTTTACCTACCGTCGTCCGATCAATCAGCCCCAGCATTTT | CASSFTYRRPINQPQHF
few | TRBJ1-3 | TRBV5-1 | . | TGCGCCAGCAGTGAAGACTTCTCTGGAAACACCATATATTTT | CASSEDFSGNTIYF
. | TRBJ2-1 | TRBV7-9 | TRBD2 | TGTGCCTGCAATAGCGGGGGGCAGAACAATGAGCAGTTCTTC | CACNSGGQNNEQFF
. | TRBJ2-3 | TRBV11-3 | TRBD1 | TGTGCCAGCAGCCGGACAGGGTCCGGCGATACGCAGTATTTT | CASSRTGSGDTQYF
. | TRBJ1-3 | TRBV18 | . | TGTGCCAGCTCACAAGACTACTCTGGAAACACCATATATTTT | CASSQDYSGNTIYF
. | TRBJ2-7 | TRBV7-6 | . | TGTGCCAGCAGCTTAGGGCCGGGATCCTACGAGCAGTACTTC | CASSLGPGSYEQYF
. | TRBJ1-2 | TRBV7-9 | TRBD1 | TGTGCCAGCAGCCCGACAGGGGCCTGGGCGCTAGATGGCTACACCTTC | CASSPTGAWALDGYTF
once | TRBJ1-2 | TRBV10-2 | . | TGCGCCAGCAGTGAGACTCCTTTTAACTATGGCTACACCTTC | CASSETPFNYGYTF
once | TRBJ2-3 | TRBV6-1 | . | TGTGCCAGCAGTCGGACTTTGAGAGATACGCAGTATTTT | CASSRTLRDTQYF
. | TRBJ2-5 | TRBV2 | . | TGTGCCAGCAGTAGGAGACAGGTCCAAGAGACCCAGTACTTC | CASSRRQVQETQYF
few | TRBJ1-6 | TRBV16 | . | TGTGCCAGCAGCCCCACACAGGGCTCCCCCCTCCACTTT | CASSPTQGSPLHF
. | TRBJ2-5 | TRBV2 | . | TGTGCCAGCAGCCGCGGAGGACCGGAAGAGACCCAGTACTTC | CASSRGGPEETQYF
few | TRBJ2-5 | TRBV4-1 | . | TGCGCCAGCAGCCAAGAGGGTGCGGGAATTTCTCGAGAGCAGTACTTC | CASSQEGAGISREQYF
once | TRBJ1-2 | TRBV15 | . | TGTGCCACCAGCAGAGATCTGACCTCGACTTCAGCTAACTATGGCTACACCTTC | CATSRDLTSTSANYGYTF
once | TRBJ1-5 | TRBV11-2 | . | TGTGCCAGCAGCCCTGGAGTAAGCAGCAATCAGCCCCAGCATTTT | CASSPGVSSNQPQHF
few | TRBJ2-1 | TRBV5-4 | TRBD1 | TGTGCCAGCAGCTTGGTAAGGACAGGGAAGGCCAAGCAGTTCTTC | CASSLVRTGKAKQFF
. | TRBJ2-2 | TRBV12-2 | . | TGTGCAAGTCGCTTAGCTCGACTTAATCCGGGACAGCGCACCGGGGAGCTGTTTTTT | CASRLARLNPGQRTGELFF
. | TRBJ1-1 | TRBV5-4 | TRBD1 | TGTGCCAGCAGCTTGACAGGGGGAAACACTGAAGCTTTCTTT | CASSLTGGNTEAFF
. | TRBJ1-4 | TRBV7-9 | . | TGTGCCAGCAGCTTAGCACAGGGTCGTGATGAAAAACTGTTTTTT | CASSLAQGRDEKLFF
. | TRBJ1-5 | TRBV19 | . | TGTGCCAGTAGTATCAAGCTTAGCAATCAGCCCCAGCATTTT | CASSIKLSNQPQHF
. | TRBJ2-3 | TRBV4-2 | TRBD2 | TGTGCCAGCAGCCAAGCCAGCGGGGGCGGAGATACGCAGTATTTT | CASSQASGGGDTQYF
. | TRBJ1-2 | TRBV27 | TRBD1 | TGTGCCAGCAGTTTATTTACAGGGGAGGGCTACACCTTC | CASSLFTGEGYTF
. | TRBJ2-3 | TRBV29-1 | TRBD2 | TGCAGCGTTTTAGCGGGGACAGATACGCAGTATTTT | CSVLAGTDTQYF
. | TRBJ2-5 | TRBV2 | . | TGTGCCAGCAGGGCGGGTCATCTCCAAGAGACCCAGTACTTC | CASRAGHLQETQYF
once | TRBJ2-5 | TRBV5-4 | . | TGTGCCAGCAGTTCTACAGGGAACCAAGAGACCCAGTACTTC | CASSSTGNQETQYF
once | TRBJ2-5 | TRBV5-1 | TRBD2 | TGCGCCAGCAGCTTGTACGGGAGGGGGGGAGAGACCCAGTACTTC | CASSLYGRGGETQYF
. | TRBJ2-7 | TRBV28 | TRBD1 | TGTGCCAGCAGTAGCCGGACAGGGGTGCAGTACTTC | CASSSRTGVQYF
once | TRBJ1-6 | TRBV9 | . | TGTGCCAGCAGCGTAGGAAGTCGGGGAAAACTTAATTCACCCCTCCACTTT | CASSVGSRGKLNSPLHF
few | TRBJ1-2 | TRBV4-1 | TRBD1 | TGCGCCAGCAGCCACATTATCGAGGGACAGGGGGATGGCTACACCTTC | CASSHIIEGQGDGYTF
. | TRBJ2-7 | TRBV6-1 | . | TGTGCCAGCAGTGAGGGGCAAGGTCGCTACGAGCAGTACTTC | CASSEGQGRYEQYF
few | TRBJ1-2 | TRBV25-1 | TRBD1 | TGTGCCAGCAGTGAAAACAGGGGGGACTATGGCTACACCTTC | CASSENRGDYGYTF
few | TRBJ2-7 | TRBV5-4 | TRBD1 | TGTGCCAGCAGCCTAACAGGGGTCGGCGAGCAGTACTTC | CASSLTGVGEQYF
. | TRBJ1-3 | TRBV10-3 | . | TGTGCCATCTCGGGGGGACCTGGAAACACCATATATTTT | CAISGGPGNTIYF
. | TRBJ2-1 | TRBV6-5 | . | TGTGCCAGCAGCCGCCCCAGAAATGAGCAGTTCTTC | CASSRPRNEQFF
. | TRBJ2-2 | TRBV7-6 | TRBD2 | TGTGCCAGCAGCACCCTGGGACTAGGGGCCACCGGGGAGCTGTTTTTT | CASSTLGLGATGELFF
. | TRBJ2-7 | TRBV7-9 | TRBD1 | TGTGCCAGCAGTCACCGGGACAGCCTTGCTTACGAGCAGTACTTC | CASSHRDSLAYEQYF
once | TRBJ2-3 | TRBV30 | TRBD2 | TGTGCCTGGAGCCAAGGGACTAGCGGTACAGATACGCAGTATTTT | CAWSQGTSGTDTQYF
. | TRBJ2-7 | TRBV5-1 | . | TGCGCCAGCAGCTTGGCACCAGGGGCCTCCTACGAGCAGTACTTC | CASSLAPGASYEQYF
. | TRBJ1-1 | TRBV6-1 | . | TGTGCCAGCAGTGAAGCGAAGGGGCCTGAAGCTTTCTTT | CASSEAKGPEAFF
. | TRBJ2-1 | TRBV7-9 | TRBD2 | TGTTCCAGCAGCCCCCCGCCGGGGACTAGCGGGGGGCATGAGCAGTTCTTC | CSSSPPPGTSGGHEQFF
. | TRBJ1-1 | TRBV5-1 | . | TGCGCCAGCAGCTTGGCATCGAACACTGAAGCTTTCTTT | CASSLASNTEAFF
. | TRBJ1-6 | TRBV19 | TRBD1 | TGTGCCAGTAACCACGGGACAGGGAATTCACCCCTCCACTTT | CASNHGTGNSPLHF
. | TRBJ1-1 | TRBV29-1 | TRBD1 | TGCAGCGTCTGCGACAGGGGGAACACTGAAGCTTTCTTT | CSVCDRGNTEAFF
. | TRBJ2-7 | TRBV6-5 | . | TGTGCCAGCAGTTCAATCAGAGGAGGGGACCCCGAGCAGTACTTC | CASSSIRGGDPEQYF